The TCR beta chain under discussion was sequenced for a study of T cells in Graves' hyperthyroidism and ophthalmopathy. Subjects aged 18 to 65 presented with newly diagnosed hyperthyroidism of less than 2 months' duration. Lactation, pregnancy, other autoimmune disease or uncontrolled infection excluded patients. V shed 6 bases and J 8 bases; nucleotides not matched to a gene: 6. The length of the CDR3 is 13 residues. Germline CDR1 reads MNHNS; CDR2 reads SASEGT. RNA transcripts yielded amplified TCR beta CDR3 regions. The HTBI set primed first-round TCR CDR3 RT-PCR. One entry per CDR3 protein results from TCRdb running MiXCR on the multiplex PCR reads. The sample holds approximately 590,000 distinct CDR3 sequences, approximately 44% seen once.

This chain links TRBV6-1 with TRBJ1-4; 7 bases are a match to TRBD1. The sequenced sample was peripheral blood or thyroid tissue (not recorded which). This TCR derives from a young woman with Graves' hyperthyroidism. The DNA of the CDR3 is TGTGCCAGCAGACCGACAGGGACGGAAAAACTGTTTTTT. It yields the protein CASRPTGTEKLFF.